The next 7 T cell receptor beta chains were all read from a single sample in a study of cytomegalovirus exposure and HLA in healthy donors. Primers: 60 Vbeta forward and 13 Jbeta reverse. Produced via immunoSEQ multiplex PCR; TCRdb's table is partial and in-frame only. The sample carries 100,000 or so clones, around 15% recorded once. Input material: PBMCs. Receptor source: a female donor in good health and CMV-seronegative.

The genes are TRBV5-1 and TRBJ1-1; D ambiguous. The CDR3 spans 14 residues. The germline V gene has CDR1 SGHRS and CDR2 YFSETQ. Trimming took off 1 base at V and 2 bases at J, with 9 bases between the two ends. The CDR3 is CASSLWGENTEAFF. CDR3 DNA sequence: TGCGCCAGCAGCTTGTGGGGAGAAAACACTGAAGCTTTCTTT. Full variable domain (missing parts from reference TRBV5-1 and TRBJ1-1): KAGVTQTPRYLIKTRGQQVTLSCSPISGHRSVSWYQQTPGQGLQFLFEYFSETQRNKGNFPGRFSGRQFSNSRSEMNVSTLELGDSALYLCASSLWGENTEAFFGQGTRLTVV.

The chain recombines TRBV10-3 with TRBJ1-6, with a tentative D call TRBD1 (6 bases). CDR1 is ENHRY, CDR2 SYGVKD, per germline. The CDR3 has 17 amino acids. V lost 2 bases and J lost 0, with 11 bases in between. The DNA for the CDR3 is TGTGCCATCAGTGAGGGACAGCCGAGCTCCTATAATTCACCCCTCCACTTT. It encodes CAISEGQPSSYNSPLHF.

The rearrangement joins TRBV6-6 to TRBJ2-7, with D maybe TRBD1 (6 bases). CDR3 size: 12 residues. Trimming cost V 5 bases and J 3 bases, with 8 bases left between them. Per the germline V gene, CDR1 is MNHNY and CDR2 is SVGAGI (reference sequence). Here the CDR3 DNA reads TGTGCCAGCAGTGAGACAGGCTACGAGCAGTACTTC. It translates to CASSETGYEQYF.

The J gene is TRBJ2-7, the V gene TRBV30; D might be TRBD1 (5 bases). The germline V gene has CDR1 GTSNPN and CDR2 SVGIG (reference sequence). V lost 2 bases and J lost 5, with 13 bases in between. The CDR3 is 13 residues long. The DNA of the CDR3 is TGTGCCTGGAGTTTGGGGCGAGTGGACGAGCAGTACTTC. Protein sequence: CAWSLGRVDEQYF.

The chain joins TRBV30 to TRBJ1-5, with unresolved D. With 3 bases removed from V and 0 bases from J, the gap between germline ends came to 3 bases. Germline CDR1 reads GTSNPN; CDR2 reads SVGIG (reference sequence). The CDR3 has 12 residues. The CDR3 here is CAWSYSNQPQHF. CDR3 bases: TGTGCCTGGAGCTATAGCAATCAGCCCCAGCATTTT.

The chain employs TRBV4-3 and TRBJ2-7, with TRBD2 matching over 11 bases. Germline V CDR1 and CDR2: LGHNA, YSLEER. After removal of 0 bases from V and 0 bases from J, the junction contained 1 base not matched to a gene. This CDR3 contains 16 residues. The CDR3 sequence is CASSQETSGDSYEQYF. As DNA, the CDR3 is TGCGCCAGCAGCCAAGAGACTAGCGGGGACTCCTACGAGCAGTACTTC.

This clone was detected a few times. J is TRBJ2-7 and V is TRBV28; 8 bases are shared with TRBD1. Germline values: CDR1 MDHEN, CDR2 SYDVKM. This CDR3 is built from 14 residues. The V and J ends lost 4 bases and 5 bases, in that order; junction bases with no gene match: 7. This CDR3 is CASSSHGQGDEQYF. CDR3 bases: TGTGCCAGCAGTTCCCACGGACAGGGCGACGAGCAGTACTTC.